Detailed here is one TCR beta chain. Its antigen remains unknown. The data were obtained in a study of cytomegalovirus exposure and HLA in healthy donors. In the study overall: Among 150 million to 200 million T cells, an earlier analysis found about 100 million unique TCR beta sequences.

The study's findings and limits: Some public TCRs appeared in many individuals, while most sequences were rare. In a later analysis, TCR beta V- and J-gene trimming showed a link to a missense DCLRE1C variant.

It was with 60 Vbeta and 13 Jbeta primers that the PCR ran. Assay used: immunoSEQ multiplex PCR; TCRdb lists only in-frame clones, some missing. Of 65,000 to 90,000 clones listed, about 69% are singletons. The TCR originated in a woman aged 40 to 55 in good health and CMV-seropositive. Sequenced sample: PBMCs.

CDR3 sequence: CASSLLDGREYEQYF. The DNA for the CDR3 is TGTGCCAGCAGTTTATTGGACGGGAGGGAGTACGAGCAGTACTTC. The V call is TRBV27, the J call TRBJ2-7, with 8 nucleotides matching TRBD2. Germline CDR1 reads MNHEY; CDR2 reads SMNVEV (reference sequence). CDR3 length: 15 residues. V lost 1 base to trimming and J lost 4 bases; unmatched junction nucleotides: 6.